There are many counts of the clone carrying this T cell receptor beta chain. CDR3 and TCR beta VDJ profiling relied on a genomic DNA template. TCRdb fed the reads into MiXCR, producing one record per CDR3 protein. The data contain more than 100,000 distinct CDR3 sequences, around 48% of them singletons. The record originates from a study of CD8+CD57+ T cells in acquired aplastic anemia. Study information: Healthy donors gave 11 million or so reads on average for CD4+ cells.

V lost 1 base and J lost 2; bases outside the gene matches: 6. Germline CDR1 is SEHNR and CDR2 is FQNEAQ (reference sequence). The CDR3 runs 16 residues. The material sequenced was sorted CD4+, CD8+, or CD8+CD57+ T cells (not recorded which) from PBMCs. V and J are TRBV7-9 and TRBJ2-3, with TRBD2 matching 7 bases. The clonotype originates from a human donor in good health, serving as a control. Here the CDR3 reads CASSLGASGNTDTQYF. CDR3 nucleotides: TGTGCCAGCAGCTTAGGGGCTAGCGGTAACACAGATACGCAGTATTTT.